This passage covers 24 T cell receptor beta chains from one sample sequenced in a study of T cell repertoires in cytomegalovirus infection. From the reads, TCRdb called clonotypes with MiXCR, one entry per CDR3 protein. The sample has roughly 51,000 distinct CDR3 sequences, about a fifth seen once; the top ten hold about 25%. No antigens are known for them. Sequenced here: CD8+ T cells from cultured PBMCs, sampled from culture after CMV antigen stimulation. All receptors derive from a human donor in good health (CMV status not recorded). Some clones in this sample may be carry-over from other donors' samples.

This clonotype showed up just once. The CDR3 region is CASGHGETMDEQFF. The CDR3 DNA follows: TGTGCTAGTGGCCACGGGGAAACCATGGATGAGCAGTTCTTC. The chain links TRBV12-5 to TRBJ2-1; D possibly corresponds to TRBD2 (5 bases). V shed 6 bases and J shed 8 bases, with 17 bases lying between them. Germline V CDR1 and CDR2: LGHNT, FRNRAP. The CDR3 consists of 14 residues.

The chain has TRBV29-1 and TRBJ1-1; no firm D call. The V and J ends lost 1 base and 1 base respectively, with 10 bases between them. The CDR3 runs to 14 residues. Germline loops: CDR1 SQVTM, CDR2 ANQGSEA. The CDR3 DNA is TGCAGCGTTGAAGCCCTTGGGGAGAACACTGAAGCTTTCTTT. It yields the protein CSVEALGENTEAFF.

This clonotype showed up just a few times. This chain connects TRBV7-9 to TRBJ2-7, with unresolved D. Germline V gene data show CDR1 as SEHNR and CDR2 as FQNEAQ (reference sequence). Trimming removed 4 bases at V and 2 bases at J, with 15 bases between. The CDR3 sequence is 15 residues long. CDR3 loop: CASSSDSEVAYEQYF. CDR3 nucleotide sequence: TGTGCCAGCAGCTCAGACTCCGAGGTTGCCTACGAGCAGTACTTC.

In this sample, this clonotype turned up a few times. V and J are TRBV6-2 or TRBV6-3 and TRBJ2-2, with TRBD2 matching over 9 bases. Germline-derived CDR1 and CDR2 are MNHEY and SVGEGT. The CDR3 is 17 residues long. With V trimmed by 2 bases and J by 3 bases, 7 bases remained unmatched. CDR3 sequence (DNA): TGTGCCAGCAGTTACACCTTAGCGGGAGTGGACACCGGGGAGCTGTTTTTT. This sequence encodes CASSYTLAGVDTGELFF.

The chain couples TRBV20-1 to TRBJ1-5, with D unresolved. Germline V lookup: CDR1 DFQATT, CDR2 SNEGSKA (reference sequence). The CDR3 runs 15 residues. Trimming left V 0 bases short and J 2 bases short, with 11 bases between. The CDR3 is CSARDPHSRNQPQHF. The CDR3 DNA follows: TGCAGTGCTAGAGATCCCCACAGTCGCAATCAGCCCCAGCATTTT.

This sequence joins TRBV9 and TRBJ2-1; D is perhaps TRBD1 or TRBD2 (5 bases each). Per the germline V gene, CDR1 is SGDLS and CDR2 is YYNGEE. The length of the CDR3 is 16 residues. V was cut by 0 bases and J by 7 bases, with 17 bases left in between. The CDR3 sequence: CASSVDNRGRVNEQFF. Written as DNA, the CDR3 is TGTGCCAGCAGCGTAGATAATCGGGGCCGGGTTAATGAGCAGTTCTTC. The full variable domain, with the rest looked up from reference TRBV9 and TRBJ2-1, is DSGVTQTPKHLITATGQRVTLRCSPRSGDLSVYWYQQSLDQGLQFLIQYYNGEERAKGNILERFSAQQFPDLHSELNLSSLELGDSALYFCASSVDNRGRVNEQFFGPGTRLTVL.

The sample holds a few counts of this clonotype. The CDR3 spells CASSLVRGRDTEAFF. The CDR3 bases are TGTGCCAGCAGCTTAGTCAGGGGACGCGACACTGAAGCTTTCTTT. The chain carries TRBV7-9 and TRBJ1-1; D may be TRBD1 (6 bases). Looked up from germline, CDR1 is SEHNR and CDR2 is FQNEAQ (reference sequence). The CDR3 is made up of 15 amino acids. Trimming stripped 1 base from V and 3 bases from J, with 12 bases between.

V gene TRBV11-2 combines with J gene TRBJ2-5, with TRBD2 matching over 13 bases. The trim removed 5 bases at V and 5 bases at J, leaving 11 bases unmatched. Germline V CDR1 and CDR2: SGHAT, FQNNGV. This CDR3 is built from 17 residues. The CDR3 loop is CASSPGLAGRVGETQYF. The DNA for the CDR3 is TGTGCCAGCAGCCCGGGACTAGCGGGAAGAGTTGGGGAGACCCAGTACTTC.

This clonotype was detected a few times. The gene calls are TRBV7-2 and TRBJ2-5; D may correspond to TRBD1 or TRBD2 (6 bases each). V lost 5 bases to trimming and J lost 4 bases, with 20 bases between them. The CDR3 runs 16 residues. Per germline, CDR1 SGHTA and CDR2 FQGNSA. CDR3 sequence reads: CASSPKRGVGGETQYF. The CDR3 region has the DNA TGTGCCAGCAGCCCAAAGAGGGGGGTAGGCGGAGAGACCCAGTACTTC.

Only a few counts were recorded for this clonotype. The rearrangement links TRBV7-2 to TRBJ1-2; a possible D gene is TRBD1 (5 bases). This CDR3 region has 15 residues. Germline-derived CDR1 and CDR2 are SGHTA and FQGNSA. Trimming cost V 4 bases and J 1 base, with 13 bases left between them. The CDR3 DNA is TGTGCCAGCAGCTCCCGGACACGAAGTAACTATGGCTACACCTTC. This translates into CASSSRTRSNYGYTF.

The V call is TRBV7-8, the J call TRBJ2-5; 8 nucleotides line up with TRBD2. From germline, CDR1 is SGHVS and CDR2 FQNEAQ. The junction had 2 bases not matched to a gene; V was cut back by 0 bases and J by 5 bases. The CDR3 spans 14 residues. The CDR3 loop reads CASSLAVAGETQYF. DNA of the CDR3: TGTGCCAGCAGCTTAGCGGTAGCGGGGGAGACCCAGTACTTC.

J is TRBJ2-2 and V is TRBV7-3; no reliable D call. V was clipped by 5 bases and J by 8 bases, with 12 bases between them. Germline CDR1 and CDR2: SGHTA and FQGTGA. The CDR3 contains 13 residues. CDR3 bases: TGTGCCAGCAGCCTAATCCGGGCTGGGGAGCTGTTTTTT. Translated, it gives CASSLIRAGELFF.

V gene TRBV7-8 combines with J gene TRBJ2-3; D is perhaps TRBD2 (5 bases). The germline V gene has CDR1 SGHVS and CDR2 FQNEAQ. The CDR3 has 13 residues. With 5 bases removed from V and 4 bases from J, the gap between germline ends came to 10 bases. The CDR3 coding sequence is TGTGCCAGCAGCCCCCCGAGGGCAGATACGCAGTATTTT. This translates into CASSPPRADTQYF.

J is TRBJ2-7 and V is TRBV7-2, with 9 bases that match TRBD1. Germline loops: CDR1 SGHTA, CDR2 FQGNSA. The length of the CDR3 is 15 residues. V was pared by 5 bases and J by 6 bases, with 11 bases of the junction left unmatched. In DNA form, the CDR3 reads TGTGCCAGCAGCGGCACCGGGACAGGGATCCTCGAGCAGTACTTC. This codes for CASSGTGTGILEQYF.

The chain joins TRBV11-2 to TRBJ2-7; 10 bases agree with TRBD2. The CDR3 has 14 amino acids. Germline trimming cut 6 bases from V and 2 bases from J; bases unmatched to any gene: 4. Germline assignment: CDR1 SGHAT and CDR2 FQNNGV. CDR3 sequence reads: CASSISGGTYEQYF. As DNA, the CDR3 is TGTGCCAGCAGTATTAGCGGGGGGACCTACGAGCAGTACTTC.

There are many counts of this clonotype. The gene calls are TRBV7-2 and TRBJ1-2; D unresolved. The CDR3 sequence is 13 residues long. V dropped 6 bases and J dropped 4 bases, with 12 bases sitting between them. CDR1 is SGHTA and CDR2 is FQGNSA in the germline V gene. As DNA, the CDR3 is TGTGCCAGCAGTCTCGACGGTCTCTATGGCTACACCTTC. Amino acids: CASSLDGLYGYTF.

The rearrangement links TRBV7-2 to TRBJ2-7; D remains unclear. The CDR3 runs 14 residues. From germline, CDR1 is SGHTA and CDR2 FQGNSA. The germline V and J ends were trimmed by 1 base and 2 bases, with 9 bases remaining between them. The CDR3 DNA is TGTGCCAGCAGCTTAGATGCCGGAACCTACGAGCAGTACTTC. It encodes CASSLDAGTYEQYF.

This clonotype turned up a few times. The rearrangement uses TRBV7-9 and TRBJ1-6; maybe TRBD1 (5 bases). This CDR3 is built from 15 residues. Germline CDR1 is SEHNR and CDR2 is FQNEAQ (reference sequence). The ends were cut back, 0 bases at V and 8 bases at J, with 11 bases in the middle. CDR3 loop: CASSLAGTWDSPLHF. The CDR3 nucleotides read TGTGCCAGCAGCTTAGCGGGGACGTGGGATTCACCCCTCCACTTT.

The rearrangement links TRBV7-2 to TRBJ2-1, with 9 nucleotides matching TRBD2. The germline V gene encodes CDR1 SGHTA and CDR2 FQGNSA. The CDR3 spans 15 residues. V lost 4 bases, J lost 0 bases, and 1 base stayed unmatched. This CDR3 reads CASSSGLASYNEQFF. The CDR3 coding sequence is TGTGCCAGCAGCTCGGGACTAGCCTCCTACAATGAGCAGTTCTTC.

This clonotype has only a few counts. The chain couples TRBV29-1 to TRBJ1-2; TRBD1 agrees at 7 bases. This CDR3 spans 13 amino acids. The trim removed 7 bases at V and 5 bases at J, leaving 10 bases unmatched. Germline values: CDR1 SQVTM, CDR2 ANQGSEA. The CDR3, as DNA: TGCAGCGCAGCTCGGGACAGTCTATATGGCTACACCTTC. It translates to CSAARDSLYGYTF.

This clonotype was counted between two and nine times. The chain uses TRBV5-6 and TRBJ2-7; D gene ambiguous. This CDR3 is built from 14 residues. Germline V gives CDR1 SGHDT, CDR2 YYEEEE. Deletions cut 4 bases from V and 0 bases from J, with 11 bases between. The chain's CDR3 is CASSPLSRSYEQYF. Written as DNA, the CDR3 is TGTGCCAGCAGCCCCCTATCCCGCTCCTACGAGCAGTACTTC.

This clonotype showed up many times. The chain combines TRBV19 with TRBJ1-4; D might be TRBD1 (5 bases). The V gene lost 0 bases and the J gene lost 3 bases, with 11 bases spanning the gap. Germline CDR1 is LNHDA and CDR2 is SQIVND (reference sequence). The CDR3 totals 16 residues. The CDR3 DNA sequence: TGTGCCAGTAGTATAGATCGGAGACAGCCTAATGAAAAACTGTTTTTT. Its translation is CASSIDRRQPNEKLFF.

In its sample, this clonotype ranks as medium-sized. CDR3 in DNA: TGTGCCATCAGTGTACAGGGGTCTCTGGCCGAGCAGTACTTC. Amino acid sequence: CAISVQGSLAEQYF. This chain joins TRBV10-3 and TRBJ2-7; 7 nucleotides match TRBD1. V lost 4 bases and J lost 6; bases outside the gene matches: 9. CDR1 and CDR2 (germline): ENHRY, SYGVKD. This CDR3 contains 14 residues.

The chain carries TRBV6-2 or TRBV6-3 and TRBJ2-7; TRBD1 matches at 7 bases. The J segment lost 2 bases and the V segment lost 5 bases, leaving 6 bases of the junction unmatched. The CDR3 extends over 14 amino acids. Germline CDR1 and CDR2: MNHEY and SVGEGT. The CDR3 loop reads CASSLTGETYEQYF. DNA for the CDR3: TGTGCCAGCAGTCTCACAGGGGAAACCTACGAGCAGTACTTC.